The clone carrying this TCR beta chain was picked up many times. Its antigen is unidentified. The entry originates in a study of T cells in Graves' hyperthyroidism and ophthalmopathy. The wider study: Specimen type is peripheral blood, collected at initial diagnosis prior to any treatment.

V shed 1 base and J 6 bases; nucleotides not matched to a gene: 2. Per germline, CDR1 MNHNS and CDR2 SASEGT. The CDR3 loop spans 13 amino acids. Notes on the study in general: In validation, the model predicted ophthalmopathy. These predictions came a median approximately six months before onset.

TCR beta CDR3 regions were amplified from RNA transcripts. The TCR CDR3 first-round RT-PCR relied on the HTBI primer set. TCRdb re-called the multiplex PCR reads through MiXCR, storing one row per CDR3 protein. This sample has a few hundred thousand distinct CDR3 sequences, with roughly 13% found just once. This chain uses TRBV6-1 with TRBJ2-7; 8 bases line up with TRBD1. Source material: blood. The TCR sequence derives from a man aged 30 to 39 with Graves' hyperthyroidism that later progressed to Graves' ophthalmopathy. In DNA, the CDR3 is TGTGCCAGCAGTGAAGGGACAGGGCGCGAGCAGTACTTC. Protein product: CASSEGTGREQYF.